One T cell receptor (beta chain) is described in this entry. The antigen is undetermined. CD45RO-negative CD8 cells positively selected for CCR7 made up the naive population, which excluded terminally differentiated effector memory CD45RA+ cells. Recent acute infections and vaccinations were absent in the healthy HIV-negative adult donors. For sorted subsets, 150 to 200 ng DNA per replicate equaled approximately 30,000 T cell genomes. Sequenced by immunoSEQ multiplex PCR; TCRdb stores in-frame clones only, minus some. This sample has about 650,000 clones, with 95% found just once. This specimen belongs to a study of shared clonotypes between healthy human individuals. General study results and limits: Owing to a small donor count, the genetic and exposure-history diversity represented was limited. Rarefaction indicated that sorted-subset sequencing remained incomplete although depth was large.

Trimming removed 7 bases from V and 7 bases from J, with 13 bases in between. CDR1 MDHEN and CDR2 SYDVKM come from the germline V gene. The CDR3 extends over 12 amino acids. The TCR was taken from a woman between 25 and 40 years old in good health. The chain is built from TRBV28 and TRBJ1-1; D may be TRBD1 (5 bases). Sample: naive CD8+ T cells sorted from blood. The CDR3 here is CASTTTDYEAFF. In DNA, the CDR3 is TGTGCCAGCACAACGACAGATTATGAAGCTTTCTTT.